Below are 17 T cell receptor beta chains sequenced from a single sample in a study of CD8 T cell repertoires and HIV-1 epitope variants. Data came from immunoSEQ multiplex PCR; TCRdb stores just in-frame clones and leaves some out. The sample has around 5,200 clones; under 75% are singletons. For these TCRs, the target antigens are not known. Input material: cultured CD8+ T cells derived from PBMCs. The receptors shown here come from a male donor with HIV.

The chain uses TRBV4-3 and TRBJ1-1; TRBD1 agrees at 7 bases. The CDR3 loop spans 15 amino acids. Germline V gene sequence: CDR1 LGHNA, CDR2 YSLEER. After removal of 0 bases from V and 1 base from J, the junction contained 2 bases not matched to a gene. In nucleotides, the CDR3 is TGCGCCAGCAGCCAAGATCGGACAGGGAACACTGAAGCTTTCTTT. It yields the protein CASSQDRTGNTEAFF.

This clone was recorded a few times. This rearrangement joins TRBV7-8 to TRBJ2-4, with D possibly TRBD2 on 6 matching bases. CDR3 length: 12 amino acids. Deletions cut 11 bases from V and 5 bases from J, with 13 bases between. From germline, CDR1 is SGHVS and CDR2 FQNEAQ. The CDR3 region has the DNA TGTGCCTTGGGGGAGGACCAAAACATTCAGTACTTC. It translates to CALGEDQNIQYF.

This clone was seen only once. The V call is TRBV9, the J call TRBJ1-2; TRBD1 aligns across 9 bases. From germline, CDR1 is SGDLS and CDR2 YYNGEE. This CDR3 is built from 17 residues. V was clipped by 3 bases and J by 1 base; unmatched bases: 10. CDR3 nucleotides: TGTGCCAGCAGCGCACCGGGACAGGGCACTTTTAACTATGGCTACACCTTC. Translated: CASSAPGQGTFNYGYTF.

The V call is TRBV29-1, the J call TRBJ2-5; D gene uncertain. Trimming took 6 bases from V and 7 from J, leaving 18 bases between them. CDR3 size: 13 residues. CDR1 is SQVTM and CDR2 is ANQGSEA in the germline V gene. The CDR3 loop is CSVSSGALWTQYF. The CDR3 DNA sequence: TGCAGCGTATCGTCTGGTGCCTTGTGGACCCAGTACTTC.

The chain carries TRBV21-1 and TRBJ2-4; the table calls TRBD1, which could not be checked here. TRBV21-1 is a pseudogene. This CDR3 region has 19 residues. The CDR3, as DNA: TGTGCCAGCAGCATTCAATACTACGGACAGCCCCTAGCCAAAAACATTCAGTACTTC. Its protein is CASSIQYYGQPLAKNIQYF.

CDR3 bases: TGCGCCAGCAGCTCCGGGACAGGGCCTGAAAAACTGTTTTTT. It encodes CASSSGTGPEKLFF. The chain links TRBV5-1 to TRBJ1-4; TRBD1 agrees at 9 bases. Germline V gives CDR1 SGHRS, CDR2 YFSETQ. Trimming took 3 bases from V and 7 from J; bases not matched to a gene: 4. The CDR3 extends over 14 amino acids.

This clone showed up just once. This chain's CDR3 is CASSPGRLAGTDTQYF. Written as DNA, the CDR3 is TGTGCCAGCAGCCCGGGGAGACTAGCGGGAACTGATACGCAGTATTTT. V and J are TRBV5-4 and TRBJ2-3; 11 nucleotides match TRBD2. Germline trimming cut 4 bases from V and 6 bases from J; bases unmatched to any gene: 10. The CDR3 covers 16 residues. Germline loops: CDR1 SGHNT, CDR2 YYREEE (reference sequence).

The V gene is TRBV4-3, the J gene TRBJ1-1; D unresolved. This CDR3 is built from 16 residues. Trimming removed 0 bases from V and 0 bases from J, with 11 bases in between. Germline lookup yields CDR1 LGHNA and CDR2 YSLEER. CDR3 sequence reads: CASSQDDEHLNTEAFF. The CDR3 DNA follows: TGCGCCAGCAGCCAAGATGATGAACACCTGAACACTGAAGCTTTCTTT.

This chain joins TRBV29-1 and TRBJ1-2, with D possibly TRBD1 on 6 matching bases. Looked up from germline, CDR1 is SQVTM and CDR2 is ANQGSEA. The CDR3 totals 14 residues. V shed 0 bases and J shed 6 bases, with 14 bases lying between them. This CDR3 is CSVEDPDRSDGYTF. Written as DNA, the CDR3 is TGCAGCGTTGAAGATCCTGACAGGTCGGATGGCTACACCTTC.

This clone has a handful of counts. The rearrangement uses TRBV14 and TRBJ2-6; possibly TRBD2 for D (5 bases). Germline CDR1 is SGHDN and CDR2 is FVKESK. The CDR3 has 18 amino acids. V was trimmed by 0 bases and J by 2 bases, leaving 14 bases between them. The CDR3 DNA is TGTGCCAGCAGCCAAGAAACGGGGAGATCGGCTGGGGCCAACGTCCTGACTTTC. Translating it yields CASSQETGRSAGANVLTF. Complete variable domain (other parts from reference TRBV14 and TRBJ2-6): EAGVTQFPSHSVIEKGQTVTLRCDPISGHDNLYWYRRVMGKEIKFLLHFVKESKQDESGMPNNRFLAERTGGTYSTLKVQPAELEDSGVYFCASSQETGRSAGANVLTFGAGSRLTVL.

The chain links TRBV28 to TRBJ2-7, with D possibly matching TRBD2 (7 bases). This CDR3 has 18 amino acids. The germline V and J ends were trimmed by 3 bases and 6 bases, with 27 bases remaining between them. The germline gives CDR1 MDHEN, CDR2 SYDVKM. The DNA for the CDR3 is TGTGCCAGCAGTTTCCGGCTAGCGGAAGGGGGTACTCCTATCGAGCAGTACTTC. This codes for CASSFRLAEGGTPIEQYF.

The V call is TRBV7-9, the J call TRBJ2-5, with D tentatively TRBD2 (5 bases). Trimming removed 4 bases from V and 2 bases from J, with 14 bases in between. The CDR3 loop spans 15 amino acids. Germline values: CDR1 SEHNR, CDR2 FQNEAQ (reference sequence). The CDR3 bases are TGTGCCAGCAGCTCCGCCGGGATAGATCAAGAGACCCAGTACTTC. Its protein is CASSSAGIDQETQYF.

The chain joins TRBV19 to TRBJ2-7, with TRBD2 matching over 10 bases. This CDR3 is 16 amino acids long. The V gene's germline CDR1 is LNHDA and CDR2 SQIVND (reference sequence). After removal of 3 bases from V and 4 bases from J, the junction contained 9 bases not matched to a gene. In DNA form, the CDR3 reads TGTGCCAGTAGTATCGACTTAACTAGCGGGGTATACGAGCAGTACTTC. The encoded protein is CASSIDLTSGVYEQYF.

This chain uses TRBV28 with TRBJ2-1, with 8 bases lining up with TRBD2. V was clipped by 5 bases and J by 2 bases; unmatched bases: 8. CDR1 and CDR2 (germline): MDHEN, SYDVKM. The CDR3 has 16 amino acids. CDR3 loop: CASSEDSGTAYNEQFF. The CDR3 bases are TGTGCCAGCAGTGAAGATAGCGGGACTGCCTACAATGAGCAGTTCTTC.

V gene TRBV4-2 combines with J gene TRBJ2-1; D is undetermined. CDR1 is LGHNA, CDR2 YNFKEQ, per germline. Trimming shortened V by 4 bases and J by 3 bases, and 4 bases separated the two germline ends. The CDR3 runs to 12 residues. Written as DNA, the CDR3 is TGTGCCAGCAGCCCCAGCTACAATGAGCAGTTCTTC. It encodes CASSPSYNEQFF.

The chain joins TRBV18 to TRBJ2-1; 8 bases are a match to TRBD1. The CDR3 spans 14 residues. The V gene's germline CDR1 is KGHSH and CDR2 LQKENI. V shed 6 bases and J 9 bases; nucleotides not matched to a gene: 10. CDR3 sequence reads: CASSRQGSNGEQFF. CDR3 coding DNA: TGTGCCAGCTCGCGACAGGGGTCTAATGGTGAGCAGTTCTTC. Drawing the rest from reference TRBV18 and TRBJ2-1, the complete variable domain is NAGVMQNPRHLVRRRGQEARLRCSPMKGHSHVYWYRQLPEEGLKFMVYLQKENIIDESGMPKERFSAEFPKEGPSILRIQQVVRGDSAAYFCASSRQGSNGEQFFGPGTRLTVL.

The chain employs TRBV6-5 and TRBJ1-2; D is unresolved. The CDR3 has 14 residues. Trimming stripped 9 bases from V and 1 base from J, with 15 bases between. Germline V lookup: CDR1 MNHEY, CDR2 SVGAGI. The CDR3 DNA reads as TGTGCCAGTGCCGTGCAGCAATTTAACTATGGCTACACCTTC. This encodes CASAVQQFNYGYTF.